One sample yielded the 13 T cell receptor beta chains listed below, sequenced in a study of patients and donors after allogeneic stem cell transplantation. TCRdb re-called the RT-PCR reads with MiXCR, one entry per CDR3 protein. Counted here are 28,000 or so distinct CDR3 sequences, approximately 6.2% occurring once; the ten biggest clones make up roughly 36%. The sequencing sample was made of blood, either unsorted or a sorted T cell fraction (not recorded which). Receptors were obtained from a human donor who was either an allogeneic HSCT recipient or a stem cell or donor lymphocyte infusion donor (not recorded which). It is not recorded whose cells these are; they may come from a transplant donor.

About this clonotype: Lacking the conserved final phenylalanine or tryptophan, this CDR3 likely reflects a read error. This chain connects TRBV9 to TRBJ2-3; D might be TRBD2 (5 bases). Trimming stripped 1 base from V and 2 bases from J, with 8 bases between. Germline V gene data show CDR1 as SGDLS and CDR2 as YYNGEE. This CDR3 has 14 amino acids. The CDR3 is CASSVRLATDTQYL. CDR3 nucleotides: TGTGCCAGCAGCGTAAGGCTAGCCACAGATACGCAGTATTTG.

The chain is built from TRBV4-3 and TRBJ1-5; TRBD1 is a possible D gene (6 bases). Germline CDR1 reads LGHNA; CDR2 reads YSLEER. V shed 0 bases and J shed 1 base, with 7 bases lying between them. The CDR3 totals 15 residues. The CDR3 region is CASSQDGTSNQPQHF. The CDR3 DNA reads TGCGCCAGCAGCCAAGATGGGACAAGCAATCAGCCCCAGCATTTT.

Many counts were recorded for this clonotype. V is TRBV29-1 and J is TRBJ2-7; 7 nucleotides agree with TRBD1. The junction had 14 bases not matched to a gene; V was cut back by 5 bases and J by 1 base. The germline V gene encodes CDR1 SQVTM and CDR2 ANQGSEA. CDR3 size: 16 residues. Here the CDR3 reads CSVRDTGTVPSYEQYF. In DNA, the CDR3 is TGCAGCGTTCGAGATACCGGGACAGTCCCTTCCTACGAGCAGTACTTC.

In this sample, this clonotype turned up many times. The V and J genes are TRBV7-2 and TRBJ2-3; D is perhaps TRBD1 or TRBD2 (5 bases each). This CDR3 has 14 amino acids. Trimming removed 1 base from V and 5 bases from J, with 10 bases in between. Germline CDR1 and CDR2: SGHTA and FQGNSA. CDR3 sequence: CASSLVGAVDTQYF. CDR3 sequence (DNA): TGTGCCAGCAGCTTAGTCGGGGCTGTAGATACGCAGTATTTT. The variable domain in full, completed from reference TRBV7-2 and TRBJ2-3, reads GAGVSQSPSNKVTEKGKDVELRCDPISGHTALYWYRQSLGQGLEFLIYFQGNSAPDKSGLPSDRFSAERTGGSVSTLTIQRTQQEDSAVYLCASSLVGAVDTQYFGPGTRLTVL.

This clonotype was picked up many times. The CDR3 loop reads CASSQRAISGGELFF. In DNA form, the CDR3 reads TGTGCCAGCTCCCAGCGGGCGATCTCCGGCGGGGAGCTGTTTTTT. This chain joins TRBV18 and TRBJ2-2, with a possible D match to TRBD2 (6 bases). Trimming removed 6 bases at V and 7 bases at J, with 18 bases between. In germline, CDR1 is KGHSH, CDR2 LQKENI. This CDR3 contains 15 residues.

This chain joins TRBV2 and TRBJ2-2; D remains ambiguous. The germline CDR1 and CDR2 sequences are SNHLY and FYNNEI. Trimming took off 2 bases at V and 5 bases at J, with 6 bases between the two ends. The CDR3 has 13 residues. The chain's CDR3 is CASSERLTGELFF. The CDR3 DNA sequence: TGTGCCAGCAGTGAAAGATTGACCGGGGAGCTGTTTTTT.

This clonotype came up many times. The J gene is TRBJ2-5, the V gene TRBV7-9; D is possibly TRBD1 (6 bases). The CDR3 is 14 amino acids. Trimming took off 1 base at V and 5 bases at J, with 11 bases between the two ends. Germline V lookup: CDR1 SEHNR, CDR2 FQNEAQ (reference sequence). As DNA, the CDR3 is TGTGCCAGCAGCTTAGGGCAGGGGATGGAGACCCAGTACTTC. Translating gives CASSLGQGMETQYF.

This clonotype was picked up a small number of times. This sequence joins TRBV7-2 and TRBJ2-7; 8 bases match TRBD1. This CDR3 is 14 amino acids long. CDR1 is SGHTA and CDR2 is FQGNSA in the germline V gene. The J segment lost 2 bases and the V segment lost 2 bases, leaving 2 bases of the junction unmatched. CDR3 residues: CASSLLQGAYEQYF. The CDR3 coding sequence is TGTGCCAGCAGCTTACTACAGGGGGCCTACGAGCAGTACTTC.

This clonotype was seen many times. The chain employs TRBV28 and TRBJ2-7, with D maybe TRBD2 (5 bases). Germline V lookup: CDR1 MDHEN, CDR2 SYDVKM. The CDR3 is 12 amino acids. V was clipped by 2 bases and J by 11 bases, with 13 bases between them. The chain's CDR3 is CASSLRGSKEYF. The CDR3 DNA follows: TGTGCCAGCAGTTTACGGGGATCTAAAGAGTACTTC.

This clonotype has a count of ten or more. The genes are TRBV15 and TRBJ2-1; no firm D call. V was clipped by 2 bases and J by 8 bases, with 10 bases between them. Germline V lookup: CDR1 LNHNV, CDR2 YYDKDF (reference sequence). There are 13 residues in the CDR3. The CDR3 DNA reads TGTGCCACCAGCAGAAATTACATCGATGAGCAGTTCTTC. Translated, it gives CATSRNYIDEQFF.

V and J are TRBV20-1 and TRBJ2-1; the D gene is possibly TRBD2 (6 bases). Trimming pared 3 bases from V and 8 bases from J, leaving 20 bases between. Germline V gene lookup returns CDR1 DFQATT and CDR2 SNEGSKA (reference sequence). The CDR3 loop spans 15 amino acids. In DNA, the CDR3 is TGCAGTGCTAGGAGGGAAAGGGGCCCGGGGGATGAGCAGTTCTTC. Its protein product is CSARRERGPGDEQFF.

As concerns this clonotype: This may stem from a read error, because a much larger clone lies one nucleotide away. The chain has TRBV5-1 and TRBJ2-3; 11 bases are a match to TRBD2. CDR1 is SGHRS, CDR2 YFSETQ, per germline. Losses at the gene ends were 5 bases for V and 2 bases for J; bases not matched to a gene: 4. The CDR3 is 15 residues long. The CDR3 DNA sequence: TGCGCCAGCAGGGAGACTAGCGGGATCACAGATACGCAGTATTTT. Translated: CASRETSGITDTQYF.

This clonotype has a count of ten or more. The chain recombines TRBV7-3 with TRBJ1-6; D gene unclear. Germline lookup yields CDR1 SGHTA and CDR2 FQGTGA. Trimming removed 2 bases at V and 4 bases at J, with 6 bases between. The CDR3 has 14 amino acids. The CDR3 DNA reads TGTGCCAGCAGCTTACGACGGTATAATTCACCCCTCCACTTT. The encoded protein is CASSLRRYNSPLHF.